These 19 T cell receptor beta chains share one sample of origin, sequenced in a study of regulatory T cells in long-lasting Graves disease. For TCR beta, libraries came from iRepertoire HTBI primers and Arm-PCR of CDR3 regions. Each CDR3 protein is one row after TCRdb ran MiXCR on the multiplex PCR reads. This table has hundreds of thousands of distinct CDR3 sequences, approximately 15% appearing once. Regarding time point: newly diagnosed GD, antithyroid drugs for less than 3 months. From PBMCs, RNA was extracted and then used to make the TCR library. The sample was also linked to a second study, of T cells in Graves' hyperthyroidism and ophthalmopathy.

The sequencing here drew on peripheral blood mononuclear cells (PBMCs), taken at new diagnosis, from a patient treated with antithyroid drugs. Every receptor here comes from a man in his forties with Graves disease.

This sequence joins TRBV12-3 or TRBV12-4 and TRBJ2-1; D call uncertain. The V gene lost 5 bases and the J gene lost 12 bases, with 8 bases spanning the gap. The length of the CDR3 is 10 residues. The CDR3 nucleotides read TGTGCCAGCAGTCAGTTGCGGCAGTTCTTC. Protein sequence: CASSQLRQFF.

This clonotype was counted at least ten times. The chain recombines TRBV30 with TRBJ1-3; D is unresolved. The CDR3 length is 13 residues. In germline, CDR1 is GTSNPN, CDR2 SVGIG (reference sequence). Deletions cut 1 base from V and 5 bases from J, with 9 bases between. In nucleotides, the CDR3 is TGTGCCTGGAGTGCATCCCTGAGAAACACCATATATTTT. Protein product: CAWSASLRNTIYF.

This clonotype has ten or more counts. V gene TRBV7-9 combines with J gene TRBJ2-1, with 11 bases lining up with TRBD2. The CDR3 length is 21 residues. V lost 5 bases to trimming and J lost 2 bases; unmatched junction nucleotides: 20. Germline CDR1 and CDR2: SEHNR and FQNEAQ (reference sequence). The CDR3 DNA is TGTGCCAGCAGCCTGCCCCGAGGGATTACTAGCGGGGGCCGAACCTACAATGAGCAGTTCTTC. The encoded protein is CASSLPRGITSGGRTYNEQFF.

This clonotype was recorded many times. V is TRBV28 and J is TRBJ2-1, with a tentative D call TRBD1 (5 bases). The germline V gene has CDR1 MDHEN and CDR2 SYDVKM. The CDR3 is made up of 14 amino acids. The V end lost 5 bases, the J end lost 8 bases, and 16 bases lay between the germline ends. DNA for the CDR3: TGTGCCAGCAGTCAGCCTTCAGGGCACCATGAGCAGTTCTTC. Its protein is CASSQPSGHHEQFF.

This clonotype appeared a few times. CDR3: CASKRGITGELFF. The CDR3 DNA reads as TGTGCCAGCAAGCGGGGAATCACCGGGGAGCTGTTTTTT. This chain joins TRBV28 and TRBJ2-2, with 7 bases lining up with TRBD2. The germline gives CDR1 MDHEN, CDR2 SYDVKM. This CDR3 contains 13 residues. Trimming at V came to 7 bases and at J to 4 bases, leaving 3 bases not matched to a gene.

This clonotype was recorded at least ten times. The chain employs TRBV18 and TRBJ1-5; D call uncertain. V lost 4 bases to trimming and J lost 1 base, with 14 bases between them. The CDR3 spans 16 residues. CDR1 is KGHSH, CDR2 LQKENI, per germline. The CDR3: CASSQSSVGSNQPQHF. The CDR3 DNA sequence: TGTGCCAGCTCACAATCCTCGGTGGGCAGCAATCAGCCCCAGCATTTT.

This clonotype was found a few times. The chain recombines TRBV20-1 with TRBJ2-2; possibly TRBD2 for D (6 bases). From germline, CDR1 is DFQATT and CDR2 SNEGSKA (reference sequence). Trimming removed 6 bases at V and 0 bases at J, with 17 bases between. The CDR3 is 16 amino acids. CDR3 in amino acids: CSARLLRGTNTGELFF. Here the CDR3 DNA reads TGCAGTGCCCGACTCCTGCGGGGAACGAACACCGGGGAGCTGTTTTTT.

In this sample, this clonotype turned up a few times. This chain connects TRBV27 to TRBJ2-5; TRBD2 matches at 9 bases. Germline V gives CDR1 MNHEY, CDR2 SMNVEV (reference sequence). This CDR3 region has 15 residues. V trimming: 4 bases; J trimming: 4 bases; junction bases outside the gene matches: 7. This CDR3 is CASSSLAGEGETQYF. CDR3 coding DNA: TGTGCCAGCAGTTCCTTAGCGGGGGAGGGAGAGACCCAGTACTTC.

The V gene is TRBV7-9, the J gene TRBJ1-4, with 8 bases matching TRBD1. Germline loops: CDR1 SEHNR, CDR2 FQNEAQ (reference sequence). The V gene end was trimmed by 5 bases and the J gene end by 8 bases; junction bases not matched to a gene: 10. This CDR3 is 15 amino acids long. The CDR3 DNA reads TGTGCCAGCAGCGTACCTCAGGGGGCTCGAGAAAAACTGTTTTTT. Its translation: CASSVPQGAREKLFF.

The gene calls are TRBV4-3 and TRBJ1-2, with D uncertain. The CDR3 contains 14 residues. Germline V gene lookup returns CDR1 LGHNA and CDR2 YSLEER. V lost 0 bases, J lost 4 bases, and 9 bases lay in between. Here the CDR3 reads CASSQDRSGYGYTF. CDR3 in DNA: TGCGCCAGCAGCCAAGATCGCAGTGGCTATGGCTACACCTTC.

The chain employs TRBV6-1 and TRBJ2-7; D is possibly TRBD1 or TRBD2 (6 bases each). Trimming pared 8 bases from V and 7 bases from J, leaving 18 bases between. The CDR3 extends over 13 amino acids. Germline assignment: CDR1 MNHNS and CDR2 SASEGT. The CDR3 here is CASSRGDRWEQYF. The CDR3 DNA reads as TGTGCCAGCTCAAGGGGGGACCGCTGGGAGCAGTACTTC.

The chain employs TRBV5-1 and TRBJ2-3, with TRBD1 identical over 9 bases. The J call may not be correct, given that the DNA end is closer to TRBJ2-5. Per the germline V gene, CDR1 is SGHRS and CDR2 is YFSETQ. This CDR3 has 15 amino acids. CDR3 DNA: TGCGCCAGCAGAACCCGGGACAGGGAGCAAGGTACCCAGTACTTC. Translated: CASRTRDREQGTQYF.

This clonotype was found many times. The chain recombines TRBV30 with TRBJ2-3; no reliable D call. Germline CDR1 GTSNPN, CDR2 SVGIG (reference sequence). V lost 6 bases and J lost 0, with 13 bases in between. This CDR3 has 14 amino acids. Here the CDR3 DNA reads TGTGCCTGCCGGTCGGGCCCCAGCACAGATACGCAGTATTTT. It specifies CACRSGPSTDTQYF.

This clonotype was picked up many times. V usage is TRBV12-3 or TRBV12-4 and J usage is TRBJ2-1, with D perhaps TRBD1 or TRBD2 (5 bases each). Trimming took off 5 bases at V and 0 bases at J, with 17 bases between the two ends. The CDR3 sequence is 17 residues long. Written as DNA, the CDR3 is TGTGCCAGCAGTGGGGATTTGGGGACGAGCTCCTACAATGAGCAGTTCTTC. Translating it yields CASSGDLGTSSYNEQFF.

At least ten counts were recorded for this clonotype. The chain recombines TRBV29-1 with TRBJ2-7; D may be TRBD2 (5 bases). There are 11 residues in the CDR3. Trimming removed 5 bases at V and 4 bases at J, with 9 bases between. Looked up from germline, CDR1 is SQVTM and CDR2 is ANQGSEA. The CDR3 loop reads CSVSRGYEQYF. The CDR3 coding sequence is TGCAGCGTTTCCCGCGGGTACGAGCAGTACTTC.

This rearrangement joins TRBV7-2 to TRBJ1-1, with D uncertain. CDR1 is SGHTA and CDR2 is FQGNSA in the germline V gene. The CDR3 runs to 14 residues. The V and J ends lost 5 bases and 7 bases respectively, with 17 bases between them. The CDR3 region is CASSPLGSGYEAFF. CDR3 bases: TGTGCCAGCAGCCCCTTAGGCAGCGGATATGAAGCTTTCTTT.

This clonotype was seen a handful of times. The chain carries TRBV20-1 and TRBJ2-7, with a weak D call TRBD1 (6 bases). From germline, CDR1 is DFQATT and CDR2 SNEGSKA (reference sequence). CDR3 length: 16 amino acids. The ends were cut back, 2 bases at V and 1 base at J, with 18 bases in the middle. CDR3 loop: CSARRVRRQASYEQYF. The DNA of the CDR3 is TGCAGTGCTAGAAGAGTCCGTAGACAGGCGTCCTACGAGCAGTACTTC.

This clonotype was counted at least ten times. V is TRBV18 and J is TRBJ2-2; D is uncertain. V was clipped by 2 bases and J by 7 bases, with 8 bases between them. Germline values: CDR1 KGHSH, CDR2 LQKENI. The length of the CDR3 is 13 residues. CDR3 loop: CASSPASDGELFF. The CDR3 DNA reads as TGTGCCAGCTCACCAGCGTCGGACGGGGAGCTGTTTTTT.

Ten or more counts support this clonotype. The J gene is TRBJ2-7, the V gene TRBV2; 8 bases are shared with TRBD1. After removal of 2 bases from V and 3 bases from J, the junction contained 3 bases not matched to a gene. Germline V gene sequence: CDR1 SNHLY, CDR2 FYNNEI. This CDR3 contains 14 residues. CDR3 protein: CASSERGQVYEQYF. In nucleotides, the CDR3 is TGTGCCAGCAGTGAACGGGGACAGGTCTACGAGCAGTACTTC.